This entry concerns a single T cell receptor (beta chain). Antigen: not known. This specimen comes from a study of graft-versus-host responses after intestinal transplantation. Study-wide background: All recipients were transplanted with multivisceral, liver-intestinal, or isolated intestinal grafts.

Points from the study as a whole: Recipient-marrow GvH clones were detected, some having first appeared in ileum or blood. The highest levels of circulating GvH clones went along with early declines in HvG clones after transplant.

Produced via immunoSEQ multiplex PCR; TCRdb's table is partial and in-frame only. The sample consists of fewer than 120,000 clones, around 93% of them appearing once. This CDR3 spans 17 amino acids. V dropped 0 bases and J dropped 5; count of bases not matched to a gene: 11. Germline loops: CDR1 SGDLS, CDR2 YYNGEE. This TCR derives from a human donor who received an intestinal transplant. The source was unstimulated CD8+ T cells sorted from spleen or lymph node cells, collected before intestinal transplant. This chain connects TRBV9 to TRBJ2-1; 7 bases fit TRBD2. CDR3 region: CASSVGISLAEDNEQFF. DNA for the CDR3: TGTGCCAGCAGCGTAGGTATATCGCTAGCGGAAGACAATGAGCAGTTCTTC.